Below, one T cell receptor beta chain is given with its context. Its antigen is undetermined. A second PCR of roughly 7 to 11 cycles used a sample-barcoded 5' primer and a J-beta primer mix. MiXCR, run by TCRdb on the 5' RACE reads, gives a single entry per CDR3 protein. The sample has more than 650,000 distinct CDR3 sequences; about 53% are singletons. Each donor gave 9 to 10 milliliters of peripheral blood. The source of the sample is a study of blood T cells in healthy people across ages. Study findings and constraints: More naive CD4+ cells and higher diversity were found in long-lived than in aged donors.

The CDR3 sequence is 16 residues long. The germline V gene encodes CDR1 SNHLY and CDR2 FYNNEI. The germline V and J ends were trimmed by 9 bases and 3 bases, with 22 bases remaining between them. Input material: blood. The clonotype was recovered from a man at least 80 years old in good health. The chain joins TRBV2 to TRBJ2-3; TRBD2 is a possible D gene (6 bases). The CDR3, as DNA: TGTGCCAGTTCCCCCCCGCGGGGTCTCCGTACAGATACGCAGTATTTT. Protein sequence: CASSPPRGLRTDTQYF.